This TCR beta chain was identified during a study of cytotoxic CD8 clonotypes in ibrutinib-treated CLL. Study outcomes and limitations: Baseline levels were approached again at progression, after clonality had risen at ibrutinib response. Sample timing was unmatched between remission and later-progressing patients; lymph nodes unstudied. Baseline clonality exceeded age-matched healthy donors and tracked circulating CD8+ T-cell counts.

Of note for this clone: The antigen is not known.

Investigators sought sequencing depths of between 1 in 200,000 and 1 in 1 million T cells. This table comes from immunoSEQ multiplex PCR, and its TCRdb copy is limited to in-frame clones, with some not included. The sample has 40,000 to 55,000 clones, less than 85% seen once. From germline, CDR1 is SGDLS and CDR2 YYNGEE. V was pared by 0 bases and J by 3 bases, with 13 bases between. The CDR3 sequence is 15 residues long. The sample in question was PBMCs, obtained after 24 months of ibrutinib treatment. This receptor was obtained from a human donor with chronic lymphocytic leukemia. This chain joins TRBV9 and TRBJ2-7; D is unclear. CDR3 DNA: TGTGCCAGCAGCGTAGCTCCTTTGCAGGACTACGAGCAGTACTTC. Protein sequence: CASSVAPLQDYEQYF.